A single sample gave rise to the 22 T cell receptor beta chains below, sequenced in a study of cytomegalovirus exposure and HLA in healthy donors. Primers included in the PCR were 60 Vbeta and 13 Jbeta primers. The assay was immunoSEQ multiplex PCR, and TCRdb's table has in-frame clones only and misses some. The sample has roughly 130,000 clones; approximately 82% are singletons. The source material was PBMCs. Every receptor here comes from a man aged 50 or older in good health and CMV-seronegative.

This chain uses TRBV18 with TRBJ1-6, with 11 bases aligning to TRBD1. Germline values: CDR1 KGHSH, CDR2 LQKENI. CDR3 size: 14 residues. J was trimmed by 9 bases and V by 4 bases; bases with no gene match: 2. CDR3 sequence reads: CASSLGQGGSPLHF. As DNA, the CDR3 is TGTGCCAGCTCACTGGGACAGGGGGGTTCACCCCTCCACTTT.

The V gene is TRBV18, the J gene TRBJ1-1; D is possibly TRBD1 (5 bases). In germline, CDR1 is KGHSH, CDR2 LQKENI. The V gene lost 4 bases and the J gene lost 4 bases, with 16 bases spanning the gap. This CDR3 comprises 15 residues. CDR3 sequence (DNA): TGTGCCAGCTCACGACTACACCCGGGGGGCACTGAAGCTTTCTTT. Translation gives CASSRLHPGGTEAFF. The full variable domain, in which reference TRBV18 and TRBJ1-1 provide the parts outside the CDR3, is NAGVMQNPRHLVRRRGQEARLRCSPMKGHSHVYWYRQLPEEGLKFMVYLQKENIIDESGMPKERFSAEFPKEGPSILRIQQVVRGDSAAYFCASSRLHPGGTEAFFGQGTRLTVV.

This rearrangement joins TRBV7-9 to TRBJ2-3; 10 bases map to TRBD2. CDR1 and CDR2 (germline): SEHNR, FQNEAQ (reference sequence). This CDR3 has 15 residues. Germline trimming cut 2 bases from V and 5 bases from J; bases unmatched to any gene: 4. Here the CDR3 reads CASSLTSGVGDTQYF. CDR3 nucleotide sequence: TGTGCCAGCAGCTTAACTAGCGGGGTAGGAGATACGCAGTATTTT.

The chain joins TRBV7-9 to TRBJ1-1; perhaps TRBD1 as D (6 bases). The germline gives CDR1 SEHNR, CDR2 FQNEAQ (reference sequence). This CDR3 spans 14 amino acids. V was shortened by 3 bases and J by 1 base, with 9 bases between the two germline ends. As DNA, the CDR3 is TGTGCCAGCAGCTTGGGGGGGCCGAACACTGAAGCTTTCTTT. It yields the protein CASSLGGPNTEAFF.

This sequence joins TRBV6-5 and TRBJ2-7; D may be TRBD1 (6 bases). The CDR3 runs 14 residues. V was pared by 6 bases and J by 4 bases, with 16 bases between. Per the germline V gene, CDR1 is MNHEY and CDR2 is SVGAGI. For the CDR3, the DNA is TGTGCCAGCAGGCGAGAGTGGGGGCTATACGAGCAGTACTTC. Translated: CASRREWGLYEQYF.

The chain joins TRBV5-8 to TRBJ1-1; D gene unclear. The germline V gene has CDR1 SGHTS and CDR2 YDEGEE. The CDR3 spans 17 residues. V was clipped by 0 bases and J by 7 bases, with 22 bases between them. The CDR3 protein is CASSLARRHVERDEAFF. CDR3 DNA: TGTGCCAGCAGCTTGGCTCGCAGGCACGTCGAGCGGGATGAAGCTTTCTTT. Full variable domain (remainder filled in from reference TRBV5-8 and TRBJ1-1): EAGVTQSPTHLIKTRGQQATLRCSPISGHTSVYWYQQALGLGLQFLLWYDEGEERNRGNFPPRFSGRQFPNYSSELNVNALELEDSALYLCASSLARRHVERDEAFFGQGTRLTVV.

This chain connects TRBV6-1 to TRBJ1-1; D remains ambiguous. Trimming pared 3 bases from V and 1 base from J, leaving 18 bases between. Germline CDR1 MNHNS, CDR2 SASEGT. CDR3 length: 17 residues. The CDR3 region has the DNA TGTGCCAGCAGTGAGAGACTACAGCTCTCCCAGAACACTGAAGCTTTCTTT. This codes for CASSERLQLSQNTEAFF.

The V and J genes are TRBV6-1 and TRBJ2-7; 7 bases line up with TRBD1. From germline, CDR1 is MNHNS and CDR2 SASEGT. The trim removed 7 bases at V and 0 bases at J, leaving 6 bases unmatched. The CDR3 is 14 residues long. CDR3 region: CASTDRESSYEQYF. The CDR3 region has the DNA TGTGCCAGCACCGACAGGGAGAGCTCCTACGAGCAGTACTTC.

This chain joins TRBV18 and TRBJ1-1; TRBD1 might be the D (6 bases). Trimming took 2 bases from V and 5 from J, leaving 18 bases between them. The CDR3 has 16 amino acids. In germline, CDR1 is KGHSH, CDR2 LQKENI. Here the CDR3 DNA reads TGTGCCAGCTCACCAAGTAGGGAGGGGGTGGAAACTGAAGCTTTCTTT. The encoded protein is CASSPSREGVETEAFF.

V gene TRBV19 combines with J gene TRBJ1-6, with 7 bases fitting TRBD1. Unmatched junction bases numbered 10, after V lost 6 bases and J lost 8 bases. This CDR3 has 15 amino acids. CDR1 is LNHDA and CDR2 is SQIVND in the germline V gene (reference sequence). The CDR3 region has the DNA TGTGCCAGTAGATACAGGGGAGGTGTAGATTCACCCCTCCACTTT. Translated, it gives CASRYRGGVDSPLHF. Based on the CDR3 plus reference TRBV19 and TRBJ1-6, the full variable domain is DGGITQSPKYLFRKEGQNVTLSCEQNLNHDAMYWYRQDPGQGLRLIYYSQIVNDFQKGDIAEGYSVSREKKESFPLTVTSAQKNPTAFYLCASRYRGGVDSPLHFGNGTRLTVT.

The CDR3 here is CASSLVGDKETQYF. CDR3 sequence (DNA): TGCGCCAGCAGCTTGGTGGGGGACAAAGAGACCCAGTACTTC. This chain links TRBV5-1 with TRBJ2-5; a possible D gene is TRBD1 (6 bases). The length of the CDR3 is 14 residues. Deletions cut 0 bases from V and 3 bases from J, with 9 bases between. Germline lookup yields CDR1 SGHRS and CDR2 YFSETQ.

Here the CDR3 reads CASSQGRGHTDTQYF. CDR3 DNA sequence: TGTGCCAGCAGCCAAGGTAGGGGGCATACAGATACGCAGTATTTT. The rearrangement uses TRBV4-2 and TRBJ2-3; TRBD1 matches at 7 bases. The CDR3 is made up of 15 amino acids. With 1 base clipped from V and 3 bases from J, the junction kept 4 bases outside the gene matches. From germline, CDR1 is LGHNA and CDR2 YNFKEQ.

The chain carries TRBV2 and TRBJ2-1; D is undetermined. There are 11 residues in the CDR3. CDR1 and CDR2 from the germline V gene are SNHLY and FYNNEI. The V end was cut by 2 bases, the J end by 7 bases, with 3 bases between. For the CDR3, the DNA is TGTGCCAGCAGTGAATTAAATGAGCAGTTCTTC. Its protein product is CASSELNEQFF.

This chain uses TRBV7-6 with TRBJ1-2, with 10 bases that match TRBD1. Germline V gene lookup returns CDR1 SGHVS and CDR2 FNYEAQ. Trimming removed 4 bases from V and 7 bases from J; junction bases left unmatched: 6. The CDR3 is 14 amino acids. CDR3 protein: CASSSGQGIGGYTF. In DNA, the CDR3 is TGTGCCAGCAGCTCGGGACAGGGGATAGGTGGCTACACCTTC. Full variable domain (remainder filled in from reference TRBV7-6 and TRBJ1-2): GAGVSQSPRYKVTKRGQDVALRCDPISGHVSLYWYRQALGQGPEFLTYFNYEAQQDKSGLPNDRFSAERPEGSISTLTIQRTEQRDSAMYRCASSSGQGIGGYTFGSGTRLTVV.

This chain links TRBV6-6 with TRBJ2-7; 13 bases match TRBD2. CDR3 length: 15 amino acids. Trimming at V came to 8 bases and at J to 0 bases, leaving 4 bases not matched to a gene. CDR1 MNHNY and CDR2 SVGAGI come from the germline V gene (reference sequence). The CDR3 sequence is CASGTSGAASYEQYF. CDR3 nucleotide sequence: TGTGCCAGCGGGACTAGCGGGGCCGCCTCCTACGAGCAGTACTTC.

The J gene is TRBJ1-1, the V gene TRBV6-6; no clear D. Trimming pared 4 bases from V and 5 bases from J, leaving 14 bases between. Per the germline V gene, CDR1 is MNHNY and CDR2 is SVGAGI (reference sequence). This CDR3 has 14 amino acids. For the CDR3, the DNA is TGTGCCAGCAGTTCCCCTGGGGAGCAGACTGAAGCTTTCTTT. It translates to CASSSPGEQTEAFF.

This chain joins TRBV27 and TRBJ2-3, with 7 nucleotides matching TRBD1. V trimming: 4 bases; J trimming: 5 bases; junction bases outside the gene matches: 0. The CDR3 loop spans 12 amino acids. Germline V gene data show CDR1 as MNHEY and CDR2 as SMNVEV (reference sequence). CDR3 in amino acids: CASSSGGDTQYF. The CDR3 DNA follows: TGTGCCAGCAGTTCAGGGGGAGATACGCAGTATTTT.

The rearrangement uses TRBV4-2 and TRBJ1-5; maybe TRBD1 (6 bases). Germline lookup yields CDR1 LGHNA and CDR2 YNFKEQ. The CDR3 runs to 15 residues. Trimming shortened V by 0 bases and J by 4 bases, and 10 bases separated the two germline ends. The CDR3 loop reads CASSQDGTSNQPQHF. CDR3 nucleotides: TGTGCCAGCAGCCAAGACGGGACATCGAATCAGCCCCAGCATTTT.

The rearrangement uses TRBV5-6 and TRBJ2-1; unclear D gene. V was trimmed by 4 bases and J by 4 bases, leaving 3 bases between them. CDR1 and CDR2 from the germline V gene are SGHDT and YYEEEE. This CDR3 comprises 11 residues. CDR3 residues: CASSEYNEQFF. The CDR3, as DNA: TGTGCCAGCAGCGAGTACAATGAGCAGTTCTTC. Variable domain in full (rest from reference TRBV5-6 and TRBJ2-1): DAGVTQSPTHLIKTRGQQVTLRCSPKSGHDTVSWYQQALGQGPQFIFQYYEEEERQRGNFPDRFSGHQFPNYSSELNVNALLLGDSALYLCASSEYNEQFFGPGTRLTVL.

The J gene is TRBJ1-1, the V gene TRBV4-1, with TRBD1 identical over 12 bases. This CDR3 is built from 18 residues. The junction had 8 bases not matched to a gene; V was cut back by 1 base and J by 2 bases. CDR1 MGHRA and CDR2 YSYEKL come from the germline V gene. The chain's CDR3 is CASSQGPRGQGANTEAFF. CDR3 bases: TGCGCCAGCAGCCAAGGGCCCCGGGGACAGGGGGCTAACACTGAAGCTTTCTTT.

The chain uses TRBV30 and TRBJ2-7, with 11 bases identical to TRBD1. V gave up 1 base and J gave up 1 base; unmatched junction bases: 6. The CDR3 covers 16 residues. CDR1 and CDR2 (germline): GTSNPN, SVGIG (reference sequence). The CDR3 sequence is CAWSDWGTGGSYEQYF. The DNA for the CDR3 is TGTGCCTGGAGTGACTGGGGGACAGGGGGTTCCTACGAGCAGTACTTC.

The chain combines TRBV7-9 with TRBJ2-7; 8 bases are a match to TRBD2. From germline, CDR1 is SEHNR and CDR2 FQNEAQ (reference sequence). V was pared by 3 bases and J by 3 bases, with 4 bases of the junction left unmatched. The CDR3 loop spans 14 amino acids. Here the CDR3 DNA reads TGTGCCAGCAGCTTTAGCGGGAAAAACTACGAGCAGTACTTC. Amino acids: CASSFSGKNYEQYF. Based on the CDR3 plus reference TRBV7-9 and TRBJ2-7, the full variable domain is DTGVSQNPRHKITKRGQNVTFRCDPISEHNRLYWYRQTLGQGPEFLTYFQNEAQLEKSRLLSDRFSAERPKGSFSTLEIQRTEQGDSAMYLCASSFSGKNYEQYFGPGTRLTVT.